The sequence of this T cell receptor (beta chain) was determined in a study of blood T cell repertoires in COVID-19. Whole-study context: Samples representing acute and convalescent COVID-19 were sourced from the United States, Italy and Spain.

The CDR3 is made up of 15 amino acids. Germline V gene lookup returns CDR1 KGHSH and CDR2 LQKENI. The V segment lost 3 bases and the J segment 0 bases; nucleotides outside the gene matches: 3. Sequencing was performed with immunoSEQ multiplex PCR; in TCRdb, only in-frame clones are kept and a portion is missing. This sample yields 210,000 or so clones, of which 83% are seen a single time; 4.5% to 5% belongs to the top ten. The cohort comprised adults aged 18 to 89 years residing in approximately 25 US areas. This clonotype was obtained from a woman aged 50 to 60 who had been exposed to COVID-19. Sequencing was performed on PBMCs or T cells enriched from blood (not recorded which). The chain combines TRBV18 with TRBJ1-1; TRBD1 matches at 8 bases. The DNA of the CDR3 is TGTGCCAGCTCACCCAGGGGGCAGGTGAACACTGAAGCTTTCTTT. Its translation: CASSPRGQVNTEAFF.